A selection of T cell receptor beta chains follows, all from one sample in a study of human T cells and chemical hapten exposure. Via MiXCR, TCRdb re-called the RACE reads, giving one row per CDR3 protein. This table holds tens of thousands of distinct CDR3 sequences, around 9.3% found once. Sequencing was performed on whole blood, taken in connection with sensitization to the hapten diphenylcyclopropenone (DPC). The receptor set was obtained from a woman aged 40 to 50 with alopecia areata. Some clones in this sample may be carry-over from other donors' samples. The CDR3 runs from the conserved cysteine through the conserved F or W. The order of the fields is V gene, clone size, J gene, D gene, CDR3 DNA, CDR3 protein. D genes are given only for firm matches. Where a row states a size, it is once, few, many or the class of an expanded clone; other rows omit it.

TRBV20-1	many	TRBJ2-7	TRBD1	TGCAGTGCTAGAAGGACAGGGGAAGCCTACGAGCAGTACTTC	CSARRTGEAYEQYF
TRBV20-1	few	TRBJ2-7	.	TGCAGTGCTGGCCGGGACGGAACCTACGAGCAGTACTTC	CSAGRDGTYEQYF
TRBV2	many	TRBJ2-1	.	TGTGCCAGCAGTGACCGGGACCCTGAGCAGTTCTTC	CASSDRDPEQFF
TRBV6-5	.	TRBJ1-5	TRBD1	TGTGCCAGCAGTACCGACAGGGATCAGCCCCAGCATTTT	CASSTDRDQPQHF
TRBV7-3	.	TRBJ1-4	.	TGTGCCAGCAGCTCCTCGGGGATGGCTAATGAAAAACTGTTTTTT	CASSSSGMANEKLFF
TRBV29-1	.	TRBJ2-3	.	TGCAGCGTCGACACCTTTACAGATACGCAGTATTTT	CSVDTFTDTQYF
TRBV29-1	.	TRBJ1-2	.	TGCAGCGTTGCGGTAGACACTATGCAGGGCTACACCTTC	CSVAVDTMQGYTF
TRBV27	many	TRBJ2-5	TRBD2	TGTGCCAGCAGTTTGGATAGCGGGGGGGCGATAGAGACCCAGTACTTC	CASSLDSGGAIETQYF
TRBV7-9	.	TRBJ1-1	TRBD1	TGTGCCAGCAGCTTGCACGACAGGGGAGCTTTCTTT	CASSLHDRGAFF
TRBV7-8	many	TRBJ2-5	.	TGTGCCAGCAGCGAACCTGTGCGAGAGACCCAGTACTTC	CASSEPVRETQYF
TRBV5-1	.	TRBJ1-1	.	TGCGCCAGCAGCCCCACGGCAGCCATGAACACTGAAGCTTTCTTT	CASSPTAAMNTEAFF
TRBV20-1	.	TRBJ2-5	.	TGCAGTGCTACCTGGCGGGGAGAAGAGACCCAGTACTTC	CSATWRGEETQYF
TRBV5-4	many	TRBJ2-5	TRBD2	TGTGCCAGCAGCACCAGCGGGGGCCCTGAAGGGACCCAGTACTTC	CASSTSGGPEGTQYF
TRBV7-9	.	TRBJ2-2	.	TGTGCCAGCAGCTTCCCGGGACAAGAGACCGGGGAGCTGTTTTTT	CASSFPGQETGELFF
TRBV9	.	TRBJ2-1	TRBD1	TGTGCCAGCAGCTCGGACAGGGGCGGATACAATGAGCAGTTCTTC	CASSSDRGGYNEQFF
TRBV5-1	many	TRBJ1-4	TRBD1	TGCGCCAGCAGCTTGTACCGGGACAGTCATAATGAAAAACTGTTTTTT	CASSLYRDSHNEKLFF
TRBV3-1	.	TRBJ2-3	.	TGTGCCAGCAGCTGGTCCCTCGCCGACACAGATACGCAGTATTTT	CASSWSLADTDTQYF
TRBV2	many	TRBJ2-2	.	TGTGCCAGCACCAAGGACGGCACCGGGGAGCTGTTTTTT	CASTKDGTGELFF
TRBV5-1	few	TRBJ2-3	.	TGCGCCAGCAGCCGAGCGAGGGCAAGCACAGATACGCAGTATTTT	CASSRARASTDTQYF
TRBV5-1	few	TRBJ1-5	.	TGCGCCAGCAGCTTGTGGGGTAATAGCAATCAGCCCCAGCATTTT	CASSLWGNSNQPQHF
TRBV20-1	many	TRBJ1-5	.	TGCAGTGCAGGAAGCAATCAGCCCCAGCATTTT	CSAGSNQPQHF
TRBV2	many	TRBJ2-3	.	TGTGCCAGCAGTACCCGGGACGAGAGCACAGATACGCAGTATTTT	CASSTRDESTDTQYF
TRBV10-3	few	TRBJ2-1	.	TGTGCCATCAGGGGAAGGTTCGCCGGTCAGGATGAGCAGTTCTTC	CAIRGRFAGQDEQFF
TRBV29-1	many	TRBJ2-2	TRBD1	TGCAGCGTTACAGGGGTAGGATTAGCCGGGGAGCTGTTTTTT	CSVTGVGLAGELFF
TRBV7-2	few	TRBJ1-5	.	TGTGCCAGCAGCTTAGGTCAGAGCCAGCCCCAGCATTTT	CASSLGQSQPQHF
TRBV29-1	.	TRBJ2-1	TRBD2	TGCAGCGTTGGATGGGTCGGACTAGCGAAAAATGAGCAGTTCTTC	CSVGWVGLAKNEQFF
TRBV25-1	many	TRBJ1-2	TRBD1	TGTGCCAGCAGTGAGGGAGGGGGCGTTTATGGCTACACCTTC	CASSEGGGVYGYTF
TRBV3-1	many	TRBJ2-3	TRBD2	TGTGCCAGCAGCCGCCTGGGGGGACTAGCGGCCACAGATACGCAGTATTTT	CASSRLGGLAATDTQYF
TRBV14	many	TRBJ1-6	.	TGTGCCAGCAGCCGACAGGACGGAAGTAATTCACCCCTCCACTTT	CASSRQDGSNSPLHF